This T cell receptor beta chain was documented in a study of CD8+ T cells in alopecia areata. Trimming took off 5 bases at V and 10 bases at J, with 12 bases between the two ends. The CDR3 is 12 residues long. CDR1 and CDR2 from the germline V gene are MNHEY and SVGAGI. Reverse transcription of extracted RNA yielded cDNA, which provided the sequencing template. Produced via immunoSEQ multiplex PCR; TCRdb's table is partial and in-frame only. The data contain roughly 15,000 clones, less than 70% of them singletons. Researchers took lesional scalp punch biopsies and peripheral blood from people who were alopecia areata patients.

The origin of this receptor is a human donor with alopecia areata. V gene TRBV6-5 combines with J gene TRBJ2-1; TRBD2 is a possible D gene (6 bases). The sample taken for sequencing was skin. The CDR3 here is CASSVGLREQFF. CDR3 nucleotide sequence: TGTGCCAGCAGTGTGGGACTCAGGGAGCAGTTCTTC.